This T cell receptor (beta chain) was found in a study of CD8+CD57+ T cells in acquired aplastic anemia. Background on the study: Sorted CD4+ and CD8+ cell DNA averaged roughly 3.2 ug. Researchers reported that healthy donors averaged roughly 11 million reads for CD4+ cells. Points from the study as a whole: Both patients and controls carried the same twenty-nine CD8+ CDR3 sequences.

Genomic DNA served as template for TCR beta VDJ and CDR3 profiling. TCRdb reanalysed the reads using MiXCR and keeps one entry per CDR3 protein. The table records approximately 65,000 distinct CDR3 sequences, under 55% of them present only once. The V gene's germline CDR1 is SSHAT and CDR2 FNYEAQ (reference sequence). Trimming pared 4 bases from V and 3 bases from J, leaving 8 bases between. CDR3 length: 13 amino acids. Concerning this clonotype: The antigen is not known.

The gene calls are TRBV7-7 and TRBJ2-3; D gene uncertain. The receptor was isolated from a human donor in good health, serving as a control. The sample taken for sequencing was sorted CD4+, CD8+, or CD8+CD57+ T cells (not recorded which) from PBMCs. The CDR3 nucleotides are TGTGCCAGCAGCTCAGGTGTTACAGATACGCAGTATTTT. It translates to CASSSGVTDTQYF.